Each of the 8 T cell receptor beta chains below was sequenced from the same sample in a study of blood T cell repertoires in COVID-19. Libraries were prepared by immunoSEQ multiplex PCR; TCRdb keeps only in-frame clonotypes and omits some of them. The data show around 100,000 clones, with about 86% seen just once and about 4.6% held by the top ten. The sequencing sample was made of peripheral blood. The receptors here all came from a human donor in a cohort sampled during active COVID-19.

The rearrangement joins TRBV5-1 to TRBJ2-7, with D tentatively TRBD2 (7 bases). V was pared by 7 bases and J by 4 bases, with 9 bases between. The CDR3 has 11 amino acids. From germline, CDR1 is SGHRS and CDR2 YFSETQ. For the CDR3, the DNA is TGCGCCAGCCGGGGGGCGTACGAGCAGTACTTC. Residues: CASRGAYEQYF.

This sequence joins TRBV11-1 and TRBJ2-1; D uncertain. The CDR3 totals 16 residues. Germline CDR1 is SGHAT and CDR2 is FQDESV (reference sequence). Trimming took 2 bases from V and 2 from J, leaving 13 bases between them. In DNA, the CDR3 is TGTGCCAGCAGCTTATTGGAGTCTGCTACCTACAATGAGCAGTTCTTC. Translation gives CASSLLESATYNEQFF.

This clone appeared once. The chain combines TRBV2 with TRBJ1-5; 8 nucleotides align to TRBD1. The CDR3 spans 17 residues. V lost 1 base, J lost 1 base, and 6 bases stayed unmatched. Germline CDR1 is SNHLY and CDR2 is FYNNEI. CDR3 coding DNA: TGTGCCAGCAGTGAAGGGCGGCAGGGGGCGAGCAATCAGCCCCAGCATTTT. It codes for CASSEGRQGASNQPQHF.

The chain has TRBV7-2 and TRBJ2-7, with 9 nucleotides matching TRBD2. J was trimmed by 6 bases and V by 2 bases; bases with no gene match: 8. The germline V gene encodes CDR1 SGHTA and CDR2 FQGNSA. This CDR3 region has 15 residues. The chain's CDR3 is CASSLTTGTSFEQYF. The DNA of the CDR3 is TGTGCCAGCAGCTTAACAACCGGGACTAGCTTCGAGCAGTACTTC.

The chain recombines TRBV15 with TRBJ2-7; maybe TRBD2 (6 bases). Trimming took off 0 bases at V and 3 bases at J, with 12 bases between the two ends. Germline CDR1 reads LNHNV; CDR2 reads YYDKDF (reference sequence). The CDR3 totals 15 residues. The CDR3 sequence is CATSRDLPGSYEQYF. Written as DNA, the CDR3 is TGTGCCACCAGCAGAGATCTCCCCGGGAGCTACGAGCAGTACTTC. Based on the CDR3 plus reference TRBV15 and TRBJ2-7, the full variable domain is DAMVIQNPRYQVTQFGKPVTLSCSQTLNHNVMYWYQQKSSQAPKLLFHYYDKDFNNEADTPDNFQSRRPNTSFCFLDIRSPGLGDTAMYLCATSRDLPGSYEQYFGPGTRLTVT.

The chain is built from TRBV5-4 and TRBJ2-7; TRBD2 agrees at 13 bases. There are 17 residues in the CDR3. The trim removed 0 bases at V and 2 bases at J, leaving 5 bases unmatched. CDR1 and CDR2 from the germline V gene are SGHNT and YYREEE (reference sequence). In DNA form, the CDR3 reads TGTGCCAGCAGCTTGGAAGCGGGACTAGCGGGGACCTACGAGCAGTACTTC. Protein: CASSLEAGLAGTYEQYF.

The chain is built from TRBV7-2 and TRBJ1-2, with a possible D match to TRBD1 (6 bases). The CDR3 is made up of 17 amino acids. The germline V and J ends were trimmed by 3 bases and 5 bases, with 22 bases remaining between them. CDR1 is SGHTA, CDR2 FQGNSA, per germline. CDR3 DNA sequence: TGTGCCAGCAGCTTGCTCGATCGGGACACCCCTCCGTATGGCTACACCTTC. As protein: CASSLLDRDTPPYGYTF.

The chain links TRBV5-5 to TRBJ2-5; TRBD1 agrees at 9 bases. This CDR3 is 14 amino acids long. Germline CDR1 and CDR2: SGHKS and YYEKEE (reference sequence). V dropped 5 bases and J dropped 5; count of bases not matched to a gene: 7. The CDR3 is CASSSGTGTETQYF. DNA for the CDR3: TGTGCCAGCAGTTCCGGGACAGGGACGGAGACCCAGTACTTC.